One sample yielded the 11 T cell receptor beta chains listed below, sequenced in a study of CD8 T cells in ankylosing spondylitis. One entry per CDR3 protein results from TCRdb running MiXCR on the 5' RACE reads. The sample yields just over 150,000 distinct CDR3 sequences, about 18% seen once. Source material: blood, either unsorted or a sorted T cell fraction (not recorded which). Receptors were obtained from a male donor with ankylosing spondylitis or in good health (not recorded which).

This clonotype was detected a few times. This chain uses TRBV7-8 with TRBJ2-5; D may be TRBD1 (5 bases). The germline V gene encodes CDR1 SGHVS and CDR2 FQNEAQ. The length of the CDR3 is 15 residues. The ends were cut back, 5 bases at V and 5 bases at J, with 18 bases in the middle. CDR3 sequence: CASSAFQGEIETQYF. The CDR3 bases are TGTGCCAGCAGCGCTTTCCAGGGCGAGATCGAGACCCAGTACTTC.

This clonotype has more than one count but fewer than ten. The J gene is TRBJ2-5, the V gene TRBV5-4; maybe TRBD2 (5 bases). Trimming took 3 bases from V and 2 from J, leaving 14 bases between them. The CDR3 contains 15 residues. CDR1 and CDR2 from the germline V gene are SGHNT and YYREEE (reference sequence). The CDR3 DNA reads TGTGCCAGCAGCTCCAAAGGACCGGGACAAGAGACCCAGTACTTC. Translation gives CASSSKGPGQETQYF. Drawing the rest from reference TRBV5-4 and TRBJ2-5, the complete variable domain is ETGVTQSPTHLIKTRGQQVTLRCSSQSGHNTVSWYQQALGQGPQFIFQYYREEENGRGNFPPRFSGLQFPNYSSELNVNALELDDSALYLCASSSKGPGQETQYFGPGTRLLVL.

This clonotype was picked up many times. The gene calls are TRBV5-1 and TRBJ1-2; a weak D match, TRBD1 (6 bases). The germline CDR1 and CDR2 sequences are SGHRS and YFSETQ. The V end was cut by 1 base, the J end by 6 bases, with 13 bases between. This CDR3 spans 14 amino acids. CDR3 sequence (DNA): TGCGCCAGCAGCTTGATGCAGACAGGCGATGGCTACACCTTC. Translated, it gives CASSLMQTGDGYTF.

Concerning this clonotype itself: The junction and the germline gene differ at one end; a read error may be behind it. This sequence joins TRBV2 and TRBJ1-5, with a possible D match to TRBD1 (6 bases). The CDR3 extends over 18 amino acids. CDR1 is SNHLY and CDR2 is FYNNEI in the germline V gene. The CDR3 region is CAISTTPPRGPSNQPQHF. Here the CDR3 DNA reads TGTGCCATCAGTACTACACCCCCCAGGGGACCAAGCAATCAGCCCCAGCATTTT.

The chain carries TRBV20-1 and TRBJ2-3, with 7 bases identical to TRBD2. This CDR3 region has 11 residues. Germline V gene data show CDR1 as DFQATT and CDR2 as SNEGSKA (reference sequence). The CDR3 DNA sequence: TGCAGCTTGGAGCGGGGAGATACGCAGTATTTT. Encoded protein: CSLERGDTQYF.

This clonotype was detected ten times or more. This chain connects TRBV5-1 to TRBJ2-5; 14 nucleotides align to TRBD2. V lost 3 bases, J lost 2 bases, and 6 bases stayed unmatched. CDR1 and CDR2 from the germline V gene are SGHRS and YFSETQ. The CDR3 is 17 residues long. CDR3 coding DNA: TGCGCCAGCAGCTCATTCGGGACTAGCGGGAGACAAGAGACCCAGTACTTC. This gives the protein CASSSFGTSGRQETQYF. The full variable domain, rest sourced from reference TRBV5-1 and TRBJ2-5, is KAGVTQTPRYLIKTRGQQVTLSCSPISGHRSVSWYQQTPGQGLQFLFEYFSETQRNKGNFPGRFSGRQFSNSRSEMNVSTLELGDSALYLCASSSFGTSGRQETQYFGPGTRLLVL.

This clonotype was seen more than once but under ten times. This chain links TRBV6-1 with TRBJ2-4; D unclear. This CDR3 comprises 15 residues. Germline CDR1 and CDR2: MNHNS and SASEGT. Trimming cost V 10 bases and J 3 bases, with 19 bases left between them. The CDR3 sequence: CATSKPGKGKNIQYF. CDR3 nucleotides: TGTGCCACCTCGAAGCCGGGCAAGGGCAAAAACATTCAGTACTTC.

The chain recombines TRBV5-6 with TRBJ2-3; 7 positions match TRBD1. After removal of 3 bases from V and 6 bases from J, the junction contained 10 bases not matched to a gene. Germline CDR1 is SGHDT and CDR2 is YYEEEE. There are 15 residues in the CDR3. The chain's CDR3 is CASSSITPGGDTQYF. CDR3 DNA: TGTGCCAGCAGCTCGATTACACCAGGGGGTGATACGCAGTATTTT.

This clonotype was counted at least ten times. The genes are TRBV20-1 and TRBJ2-6; D call uncertain. Germline assignment: CDR1 DFQATT and CDR2 SNEGSKA (reference sequence). The CDR3 is 14 amino acids. V lost 0 bases to trimming and J lost 1 base, with 4 bases between them. CDR3 coding DNA: TGCAGTGCTAGAGATCTTTCTGGGGCCAACGTCCTGACTTTC. It is translated as CSARDLSGANVLTF.

This clonotype was found many times. This chain uses TRBV20-1 with TRBJ2-1, with TRBD2 identical over 8 bases. V trimming: 3 bases; J trimming: 7 bases; junction bases outside the gene matches: 5. CDR3 length equals 13 residues. The germline CDR1 and CDR2 sequences are DFQATT and SNEGSKA (reference sequence). CDR3 nucleotides: TGCAGTGCTAGCGGGAGGGCTGGAAATGAGCAGTTCTTC. It encodes CSASGRAGNEQFF.

This clonotype was counted at least ten times. V is TRBV20-1 and J is TRBJ1-5; possibly TRBD1 for D (5 bases). Germline V gene lookup returns CDR1 DFQATT and CDR2 SNEGSKA (reference sequence). V lost 7 bases and J 3 bases, leaving 10 bases between the germline ends. The CDR3 consists of 12 residues. The CDR3 is CSVRETNQPQHF. In DNA form, the CDR3 reads TGCAGTGTCAGGGAAACCAATCAGCCCCAGCATTTT.